This passage covers 18 T cell receptor beta chains from one sample sequenced in a study of blood T cell repertoires in COVID-19. Using immunoSEQ multiplex PCR, the repertoire was profiled, and TCRdb retains in-frame clones only, with some absent. This table holds about 200,000 clones, 70% to 90% found once. Sequencing input: peripheral blood. The receptors come from a man between 50 and 59 years old with COVID-19, enrolled during active disease.

The chain joins TRBV3-1 (or the pseudogene TRBV3-2) to TRBJ1-1; D remains unclear. Germline V gene lookup returns CDR1 LGHDT and CDR2 YNNKEL (reference sequence). This CDR3 has 13 residues. The V end lost 1 base, the J end lost 0 bases, and 3 bases lay between the germline ends. The CDR3 loop reads CASSQAMNTEAFF. Here the CDR3 DNA reads TGTGCCAGCAGCCAAGCCATGAACACTGAAGCTTTCTTT.

V gene TRBV10-3 combines with J gene TRBJ2-1; TRBD1 aligns across 9 bases. V gave up 7 bases and J gave up 5 bases; unmatched junction bases: 9. Germline V gene data show CDR1 as ENHRY and CDR2 as SYGVKD. The CDR3 totals 15 residues. The CDR3 DNA reads as TGTGCCATCAAGACTGACAGGGGGAGCGACAATGAGCAGTTCTTC. Amino acid sequence: CAIKTDRGSDNEQFF.

This clone was observed many times. The rearrangement links TRBV2 to TRBJ2-5; TRBD2 aligns across 8 bases. The V and J ends lost 8 bases and 4 bases, in that order; junction bases with no gene match: 9. From germline, CDR1 is SNHLY and CDR2 FYNNEI. This CDR3 contains 14 residues. The CDR3 sequence: CASSQDRGGETQYF. In DNA, the CDR3 is TGTGCCAGCTCTCAAGACCGGGGGGGAGAGACCCAGTACTTC.

This chain joins TRBV12-3 or TRBV12-4 and TRBJ1-6, with 8 bases aligning to TRBD1. Trimming took 6 bases from V and 10 from J; bases not matched to a gene: 5. This CDR3 comprises 13 residues. The CDR3: CASRQGDDSPLHF. CDR3 DNA: TGTGCCAGCAGACAGGGGGACGACTCACCCCTCCACTTT.

V gene TRBV15 combines with J gene TRBJ2-7; D is uncertain. The CDR3 totals 15 residues. The germline V gene has CDR1 LNHNV and CDR2 YYDKDF (reference sequence). Trimming shortened V by 1 base and J by 5 bases, and 15 bases separated the two germline ends. The CDR3 spells CATSRVGLVGDEQYF. The CDR3 DNA reads as TGTGCCACCAGCAGAGTTGGCCTAGTAGGCGACGAGCAGTACTTC.

Details on this clone: One end of the junction varies from germline; a read error may be responsible. The rearrangement joins TRBV7-7 to TRBJ1-1; no clear D. CDR1 is SSHAT, CDR2 FNYEAQ, per germline (reference sequence). There are 13 residues in the CDR3. The CDR3 nucleotides are TGTGCTAGCAGCTTGACACTGAACACTGAAGCTTTCTTT. This gives the protein CASSLTLNTEAFF. The complete variable domain, with remaining parts taken from reference TRBV7-7 and TRBJ1-1, reads GAGVSQSPRYKVTKRGQDVTLRCDPISSHATLYWYQQALGQGPEFLTYFNYEAQPDKSGLPSDRFSAERPEGSISTLTIQRTEQRDSAMYRCASSLTLNTEAFFGQGTRLTVV.

The chain combines TRBV29-1 with TRBJ2-7; weak D call: TRBD1 (5 bases). Trimming pared 2 bases from V and 0 bases from J, leaving 8 bases between. The CDR3 is 13 amino acids. CDR1 is SQVTM, CDR2 ANQGSEA, per germline. The CDR3 sequence: CSVEQDSSYEQYF. CDR3 coding DNA: TGCAGCGTTGAACAAGACAGCTCCTACGAGCAGTACTTC.

The chain uses TRBV28 and TRBJ2-7, with 10 bases identical to TRBD1. Germline CDR1 is MDHEN and CDR2 is SYDVKM. The CDR3 totals 14 residues. Unmatched junction bases numbered 9, after V lost 6 bases and J lost 7 bases. Written as DNA, the CDR3 is TGTGCCAGCAGCCCTGGACAGGGGGTTGGAGAGCAGTACTTC. This codes for CASSPGQGVGEQYF. Using reference TRBV28 and TRBJ2-7 for the parts outside the CDR3, the full variable domain is DVKVTQSSRYLVKRTGEKVFLECVQDMDHENMFWYRQDPGLGLRLIYFSYDVKMKEKGDIPEGYSVSREKKERFSLILESASTNQTSMYLCASSPGQGVGEQYFGPGTRLTVT.

The table lists this clone with a count of one. The rearrangement uses TRBV19 and TRBJ1-4; 7 positions agree with TRBD1. The junction had 12 bases not matched to a gene; V was cut back by 6 bases and J by 8 bases. The CDR3 loop spans 15 amino acids. The germline V gene has CDR1 LNHDA and CDR2 SQIVND (reference sequence). The CDR3 here is CASSHFGTELEKLFF. Here the CDR3 DNA reads TGTGCCAGTAGCCACTTCGGGACAGAGCTAGAAAAACTGTTTTTT.

The chain joins TRBV7-9 to TRBJ2-1, with TRBD2 matching over 7 bases. CDR1 and CDR2 from the germline V gene are SEHNR and FQNEAQ (reference sequence). With V trimmed by 5 bases and J by 8 bases, 15 bases remained unmatched. This CDR3 spans 16 amino acids. The CDR3 region has the DNA TGTGCCAGCAGCGCCTATGGGGGGGAGTGGGGCGATGAGCAGTTCTTC. Protein product: CASSAYGGEWGDEQFF.

The chain uses TRBV27 and TRBJ2-6, with unresolved D. Germline CDR1 reads MNHEY; CDR2 reads SMNVEV (reference sequence). This CDR3 comprises 15 residues. V dropped 5 bases and J dropped 2 bases, with 10 bases sitting between them. The CDR3 DNA reads TGTGCCAGCAGTAAGGAGTTTGCTGGGGCCAACGTCCTGACTTTC. As protein: CASSKEFAGANVLTF.

This clone appeared a few times. This chain links TRBV5-1 with TRBJ2-7; TRBD1 agrees at 7 bases. J was trimmed by 3 bases and V by 4 bases; bases with no gene match: 4. The germline V gene encodes CDR1 SGHRS and CDR2 YFSETQ. This CDR3 is 13 amino acids long. This chain's CDR3 is CASSPRTGYEQYF. CDR3 nucleotide sequence: TGCGCCAGCAGCCCTAGGACAGGCTACGAGCAGTACTTC.

This rearrangement joins TRBV28 to TRBJ1-2; TRBD1 matches at 7 bases. From germline, CDR1 is MDHEN and CDR2 SYDVKM. The CDR3 loop spans 13 amino acids. Trimming took 4 bases from V and 5 from J; bases not matched to a gene: 4. The CDR3 reads CASSSDRIYGYTF. The CDR3 DNA sequence: TGTGCCAGCAGTTCGGACAGGATTTATGGCTACACCTTC.

The chain carries TRBV27 and TRBJ2-3; weak D call: TRBD1 (5 bases). CDR3 size: 13 residues. Germline CDR1 MNHEY, CDR2 SMNVEV (reference sequence). Trimming pared 3 bases from V and 6 bases from J, leaving 10 bases between. CDR3 in amino acids: CASSFRGDDTQYF. CDR3 sequence (DNA): TGTGCCAGCAGTTTTAGGGGTGACGATACGCAGTATTTT.

The chain combines TRBV6-6 with TRBJ1-5; TRBD1 aligns across 9 bases. The CDR3 consists of 16 residues. Germline V CDR1 and CDR2: MNHNY, SVGAGI (reference sequence). V gave up 4 bases and J gave up 3 bases; unmatched junction bases: 7. The CDR3 DNA sequence: TGTGCCAGCAGTTCGGGACAGGGACCCCTCAATCAGCCCCAGCATTTT. Residues: CASSSGQGPLNQPQHF.

This CDR3 is CASSLRGDRTGELFF. The CDR3 DNA reads TGTGCCAGCAGCTTACGGGGGGATCGGACCGGGGAGCTGTTTTTT. J is TRBJ2-2 and V is TRBV7-3; 7 positions agree with TRBD2. CDR1 and CDR2 (germline): SGHTA, FQGTGA. The CDR3 is made up of 15 amino acids. The V segment lost 2 bases and the J segment 5 bases; nucleotides outside the gene matches: 5. Full variable domain (rest looked up from reference TRBV7-3 and TRBJ2-2): GAGVSQTPSNKVTEKGKYVELRCDPISGHTALYWYRQSLGQGPEFLIYFQGTGAADDSGLPNDRFFAVRPEGSVSTLKIQRTERGDSAVYLCASSLRGDRTGELFFGEGSRLTVL.

The V call is TRBV19, the J call TRBJ2-6; 8 positions match TRBD1. V dropped 1 base and J dropped 0; count of bases not matched to a gene: 8. Germline V gives CDR1 LNHDA, CDR2 SQIVND (reference sequence). The CDR3 spans 19 residues. This CDR3 reads CASSIGLRGLNSGANVLTF. The CDR3 DNA follows: TGTGCCAGTAGTATAGGCCTCAGGGGGCTCAACTCTGGGGCCAACGTCCTGACTTTC.

The chain couples TRBV4-3 to TRBJ1-2, with unresolved D. Germline CDR1 LGHNA, CDR2 YSLEER. V was cut by 1 base and J by 4 bases, with 16 bases left in between. The CDR3 sequence is 16 residues long. In DNA, the CDR3 is TGCGCCAGCAGCCAAGTTCACGGGGTACGAAGCTATGGCTACACCTTC. Amino acid sequence: CASSQVHGVRSYGYTF.